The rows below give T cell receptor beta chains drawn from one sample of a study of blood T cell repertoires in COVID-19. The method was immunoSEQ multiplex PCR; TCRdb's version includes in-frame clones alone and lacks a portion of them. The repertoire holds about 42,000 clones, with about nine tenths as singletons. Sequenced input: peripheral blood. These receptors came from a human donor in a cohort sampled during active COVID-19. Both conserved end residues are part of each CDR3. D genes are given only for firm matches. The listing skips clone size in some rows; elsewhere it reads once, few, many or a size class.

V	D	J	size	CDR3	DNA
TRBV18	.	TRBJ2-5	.	CASSPISGSRKETQYF	TGTGCCAGCTCACCAATCTCAGGCAGCAGAAAGGAGACCCAGTACTTC
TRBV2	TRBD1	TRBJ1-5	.	CASRPSRDRVGGPQHF	TGTGCCAGCAGGCCGTCCCGGGACAGGGTTGGGGGGCCCCAGCATTTT
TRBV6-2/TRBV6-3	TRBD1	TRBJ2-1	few	CASSRQGSYNEQFF	TGTGCCAGCAGTCGACAGGGGTCCTACAATGAGCAGTTCTTC
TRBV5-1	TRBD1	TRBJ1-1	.	CASSLQGQGALGTEAFF	TGCGCCAGCAGCTTGCAGGGACAGGGGGCTTTGGGCACTGAAGCTTTCTTT
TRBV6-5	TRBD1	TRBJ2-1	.	CASSYDRGKSNEQFF	TGTGCCAGCAGTTACGACAGGGGAAAGAGCAATGAGCAGTTCTTC
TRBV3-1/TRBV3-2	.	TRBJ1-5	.	CASSYSRFDQPQHF	TGTGCCAGCAGCTACTCCCGTTTTGATCAGCCCCAGCATTTT
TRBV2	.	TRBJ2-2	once	CASGSGSDTGELFF	TGTGCCAGCGGGTCAGGGTCGGACACCGGGGAGCTGTTTTTT
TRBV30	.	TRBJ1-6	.	CAWTEWQYTYNSPLHF	TGTGCCTGGACGGAGTGGCAGTACACCTATAATTCACCCCTCCACTTT
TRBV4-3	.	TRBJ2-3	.	CASSQDILRIRGTDTQYF	TGCGCCAGCAGCCAAGATATTTTGCGAATCCGGGGCACAGATACGCAGTATTTT
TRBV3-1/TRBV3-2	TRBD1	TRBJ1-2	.	CASSQGITGQGGYGYTF	TGTGCCAGCAGCCAAGGTATAACGGGACAGGGAGGCTATGGCTACACCTTC
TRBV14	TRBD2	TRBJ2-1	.	CASSRGLAGAYNEQFF	TGTGCCAGCAGCCGAGGACTAGCGGGAGCCTACAATGAGCAGTTCTTC
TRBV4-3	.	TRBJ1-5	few	CASSQDYRSNQPQHF	TGCGCCAGCAGCCAAGATTACAGGAGCAATCAGCCCCAGCATTTT
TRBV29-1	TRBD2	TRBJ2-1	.	CSVGDGRGYNEQFF	TGCAGCGTTGGGGACGGGAGGGGATACAATGAGCAGTTCTTC
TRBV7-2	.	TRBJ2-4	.	CASSLALAKNIQYF	TGTGCCAGCAGCTTAGCCTTAGCCAAAAACATTCAGTACTTC
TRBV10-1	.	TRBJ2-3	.	CASSGAGSTDTQYF	TGCGCCAGCAGTGGAGCAGGGAGCACAGATACGCAGTATTTT
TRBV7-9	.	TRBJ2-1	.	CASSLVGNSYNEQFF	TGTGCCAGCAGCTTAGTCGGAAACAGTTACAATGAGCAGTTCTTC
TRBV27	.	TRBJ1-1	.	CASRGTGTLMGTEAFF	TGTGCCAGCAGAGGGACCGGGACTCTCATGGGGACTGAAGCTTTCTTT
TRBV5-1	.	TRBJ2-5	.	CASSPGQPQETQYF	TGCGCCAGCAGCCCAGGACAGCCCCAAGAGACCCAGTACTTC
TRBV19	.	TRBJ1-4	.	CASSIAAREKLFF	TGTGCCAGTAGTATCGCGGCAAGAGAAAAACTGTTTTTT
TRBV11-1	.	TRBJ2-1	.	CASSRGSSYNEQFF	TGTGCCAGCAGTCGGGGTAGTTCCTACAATGAGCAGTTCTTC
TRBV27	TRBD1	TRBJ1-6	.	CASSTQGGPGQRLLTLHF	TGTGCCAGCAGTACTCAAGGGGGACCGGGACAGAGGTTATTGACCCTCCACTTT
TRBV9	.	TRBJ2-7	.	CASSVDSHYEQYF	TGTGCCAGCAGCGTAGACAGCCACTACGAGCAGTACTTC
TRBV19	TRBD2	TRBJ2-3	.	CASSTLAGADTQYF	TGTGCCAGTAGTACTCTAGCGGGGGCAGATACGCAGTATTTT
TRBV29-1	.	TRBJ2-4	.	CSGGDRDIQYF	TGCAGCGGGGGGGACAGAGACATTCAGTACTTC
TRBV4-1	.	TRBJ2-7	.	CASSQWGGHSYEQYF	TGCGCCAGCAGCCAATGGGGAGGACACTCCTACGAGCAGTACTTC
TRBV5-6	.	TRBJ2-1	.	CASSLEQTSYNEQFF	TGTGCCAGCAGCTTGGAACAGACCTCCTACAATGAGCAGTTCTTC
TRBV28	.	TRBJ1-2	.	CASSFAQGNGYTF	TGTGCCAGCAGTTTCGCACAGGGAAATGGCTACACCTTC
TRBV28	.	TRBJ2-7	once	CASSPGSSSNEQYF	TGTGCCAGCAGTCCCGGTAGCTCATCTAACGAGCAGTACTTC
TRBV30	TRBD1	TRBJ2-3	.	CAWRGQFTSTDTQYF	TGTGCCTGGAGGGGACAGTTTACTAGCACAGATACGCAGTATTTT
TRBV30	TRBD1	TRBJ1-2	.	CAWSDVTGQVIYGYTF	TGTGCCTGGAGTGACGTGACGGGACAGGTGATCTATGGCTACACCTTC
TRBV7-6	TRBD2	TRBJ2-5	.	CASRRLASGETQYF	TGTGCCAGCAGACGACTAGCGAGCGGGGAGACCCAGTACTTC
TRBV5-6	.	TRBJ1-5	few	CASSNNNQPQHF	TGTGCCAGCAGTAATAACAATCAGCCCCAGCATTTT
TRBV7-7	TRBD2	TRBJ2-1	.	CASAPGTSAYNEQFF	TGTGCTAGCGCCCCGGGGACTAGCGCTTACAATGAGCAGTTCTTC
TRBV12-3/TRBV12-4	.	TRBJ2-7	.	CASSPRQYEQYF	TGTGCCAGCAGTCCAAGACAGTACGAGCAGTACTTC
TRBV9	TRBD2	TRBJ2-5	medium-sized	CASSDRTSDLEETQYF	TGTGCCAGCAGCGACCGGACTAGCGACCTTGAGGAGACCCAGTACTTC
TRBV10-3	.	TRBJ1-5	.	CAISESTVGSNQPQHF	TGTGCCATCAGTGAGTCGACAGTGGGAAGCAATCAGCCCCAGCATTTT
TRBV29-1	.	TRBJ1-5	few	CSVALGVNQPQHF	TGCAGCGTCGCCCTCGGGGTCAATCAGCCCCAGCATTTT
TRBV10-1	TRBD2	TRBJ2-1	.	CASSESGSGGYNEQFF	TGCGCCAGCAGTGAGAGTGGTAGCGGGGGTTACAATGAGCAGTTCTTC
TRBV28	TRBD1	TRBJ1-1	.	CASIRTGRDTEAFF	TGTGCCAGCATCCGGACAGGAAGAGACACTGAAGCTTTCTTT
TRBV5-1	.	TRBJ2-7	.	CASSLAGGSAYEQYF	TGCGCCAGCAGCTTGGCAGGTGGGTCAGCCTACGAGCAGTACTTC
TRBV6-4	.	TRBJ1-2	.	CASNGGGIFYYGYTF	TGTGCCAGCAATGGGGGGGGTATATTCTACTATGGCTACACCTTC
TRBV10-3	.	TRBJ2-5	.	CAISESSGSNQGETQYF	TGTGCCATCAGTGAGTCGAGCGGGTCGAACCAAGGAGAGACCCAGTACTTC
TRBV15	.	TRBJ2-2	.	CATSRERPRTLNTGELFF	TGTGCCACCAGCAGAGAGAGGCCCCGGACACTTAACACCGGGGAGCTGTTTTTT